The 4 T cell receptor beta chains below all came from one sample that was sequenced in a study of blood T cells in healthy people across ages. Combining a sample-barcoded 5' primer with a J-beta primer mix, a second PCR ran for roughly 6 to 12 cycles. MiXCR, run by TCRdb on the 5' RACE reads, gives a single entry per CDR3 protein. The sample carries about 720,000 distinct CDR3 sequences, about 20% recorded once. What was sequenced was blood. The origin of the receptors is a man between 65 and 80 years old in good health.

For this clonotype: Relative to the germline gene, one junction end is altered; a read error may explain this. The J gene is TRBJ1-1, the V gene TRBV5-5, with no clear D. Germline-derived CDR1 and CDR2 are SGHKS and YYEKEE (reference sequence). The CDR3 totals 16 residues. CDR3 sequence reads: CASSLDWGSEVTEASF. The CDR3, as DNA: TGTGCCAGCAGCCTAGATTGGGGTTCAGAGGTGACTGAAGCTTCCTTT.

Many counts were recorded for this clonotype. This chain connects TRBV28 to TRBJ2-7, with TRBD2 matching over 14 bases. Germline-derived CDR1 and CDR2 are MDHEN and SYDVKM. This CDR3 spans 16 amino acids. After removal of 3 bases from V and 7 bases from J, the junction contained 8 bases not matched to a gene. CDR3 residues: CASSLVGLAGGREQYF. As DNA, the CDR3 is TGTGCCAGCAGTTTGGTAGGACTAGCGGGGGGTCGGGAGCAGTACTTC.

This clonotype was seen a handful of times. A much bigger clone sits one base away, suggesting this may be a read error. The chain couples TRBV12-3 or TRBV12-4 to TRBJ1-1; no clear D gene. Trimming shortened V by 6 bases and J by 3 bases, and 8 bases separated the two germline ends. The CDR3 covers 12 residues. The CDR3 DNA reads TGTGCCAGCAGCAAAAAGGACACTGAAGCTTTCTTT. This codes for CASSKKDTEAFF.

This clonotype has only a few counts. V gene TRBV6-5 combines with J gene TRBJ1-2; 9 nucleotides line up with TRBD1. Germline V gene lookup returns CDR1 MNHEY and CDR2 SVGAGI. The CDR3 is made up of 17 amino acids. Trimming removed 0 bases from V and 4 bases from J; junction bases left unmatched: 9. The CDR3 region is CASSYSGGQGRPYGYTF. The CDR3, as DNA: TGTGCCAGCAGTTACTCTGGGGGACAGGGCCGTCCCTATGGCTACACCTTC.